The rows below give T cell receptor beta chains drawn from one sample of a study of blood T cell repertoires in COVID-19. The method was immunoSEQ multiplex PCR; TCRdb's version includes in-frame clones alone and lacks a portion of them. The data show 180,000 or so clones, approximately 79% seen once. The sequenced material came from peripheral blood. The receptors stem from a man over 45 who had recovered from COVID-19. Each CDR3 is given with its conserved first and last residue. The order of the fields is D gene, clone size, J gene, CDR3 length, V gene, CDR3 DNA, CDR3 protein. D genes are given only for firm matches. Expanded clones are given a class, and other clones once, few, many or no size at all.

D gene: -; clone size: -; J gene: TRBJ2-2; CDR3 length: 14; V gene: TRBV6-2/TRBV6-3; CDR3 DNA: TGTGCCAGCAGTTACCAACAGGGTGGCGGGGAGCTGTTTTTT; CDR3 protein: CASSYQQGGGELFF
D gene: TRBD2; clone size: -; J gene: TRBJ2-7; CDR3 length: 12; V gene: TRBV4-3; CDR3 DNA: TGCGCCAGCAGCGCGGGAGGGCACGAGCAGTACTTC; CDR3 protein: CASSAGGHEQYF
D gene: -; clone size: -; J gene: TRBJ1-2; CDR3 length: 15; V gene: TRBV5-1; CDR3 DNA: TGCGCCAGCAGCTTGGATCTGGGGGGTCTGGATGGCTACACCTTC; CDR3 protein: CASSLDLGGLDGYTF
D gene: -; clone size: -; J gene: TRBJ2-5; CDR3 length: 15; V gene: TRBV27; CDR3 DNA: TGTGCCAGCAGTTTATTGGGGCAGGTACAAGAGACCCAGTACTTC; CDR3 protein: CASSLLGQVQETQYF
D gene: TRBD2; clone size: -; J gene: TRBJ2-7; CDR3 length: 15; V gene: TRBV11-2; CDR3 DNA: TGTGCCAGCAGCGCCGGGACTAGCGGCTCCTACGAGCAGTACTTC; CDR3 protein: CASSAGTSGSYEQYF
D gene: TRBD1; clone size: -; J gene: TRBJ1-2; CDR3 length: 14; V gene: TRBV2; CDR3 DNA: TGTGCCAGCAGTGAAGTAGGGGGCCGGGATGGCTACACCTTC; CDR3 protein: CASSEVGGRDGYTF
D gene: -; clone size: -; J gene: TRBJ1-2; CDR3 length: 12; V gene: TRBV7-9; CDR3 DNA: TGTGCCAGCACCCAAACAGGGCACGACTACACCTTC; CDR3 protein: CASTQTGHDYTF
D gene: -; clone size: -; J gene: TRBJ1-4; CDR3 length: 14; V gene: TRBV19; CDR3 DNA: TGTGCCAGTAGAGAGGATACAACTAATGAAAAACTGTTTTTT; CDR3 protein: CASREDTTNEKLFF
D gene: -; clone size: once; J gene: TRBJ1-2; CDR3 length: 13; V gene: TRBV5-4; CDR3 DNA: TGTGCCAGCAGCTTACTAAGGAGTGATGGCTACACCTTC; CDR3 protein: CASSLLRSDGYTF
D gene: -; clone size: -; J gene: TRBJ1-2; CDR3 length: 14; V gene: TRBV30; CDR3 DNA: TGTGCCTGGATCCCGGGAGGGGGAGAGGGGGGCTACACCTTC; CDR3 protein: CAWIPGGGEGGYTF
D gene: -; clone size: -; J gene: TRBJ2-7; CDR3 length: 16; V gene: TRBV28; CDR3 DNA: TGTGCCAGCAGCCATCCCCCACGCGGCCTAGTCTACGAGCAGTACTTC; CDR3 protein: CASSHPPRGLVYEQYF
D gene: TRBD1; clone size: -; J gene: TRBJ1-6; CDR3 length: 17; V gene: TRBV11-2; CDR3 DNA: TGTGCCAGCAGCTTAGATTGGGAAGGACAGGGGAGTTCACCCCTCCACTTT; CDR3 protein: CASSLDWEGQGSSPLHF
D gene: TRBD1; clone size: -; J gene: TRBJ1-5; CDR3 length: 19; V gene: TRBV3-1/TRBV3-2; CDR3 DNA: TGTGCCAGCAGCCCCGGGACAGGATACGAAATTTATAGCAATCAGCCCCAGCATTTT; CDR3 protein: CASSPGTGYEIYSNQPQHF
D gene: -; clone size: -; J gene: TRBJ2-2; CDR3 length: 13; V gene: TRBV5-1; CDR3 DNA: TGCGCCAGCAGCTTTAGCGCGGACGGGGAGCTGTTTTTT; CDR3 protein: CASSFSADGELFF
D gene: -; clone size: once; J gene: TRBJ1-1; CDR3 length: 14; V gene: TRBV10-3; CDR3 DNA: TGTGCCATCAGTGTGAGGCAGGGTGACACTGAAGCTTTCTTT; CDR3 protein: CAISVRQGDTEAFF
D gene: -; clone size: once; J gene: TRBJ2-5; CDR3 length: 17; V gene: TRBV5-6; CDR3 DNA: TGTGCCAGCAGCCACTCGGCAACAGGGTATTACCAAGAGACCCAGTACTTC; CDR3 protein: CASSHSATGYYQETQYF
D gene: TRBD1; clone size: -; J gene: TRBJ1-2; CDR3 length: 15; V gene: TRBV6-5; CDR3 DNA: TGTGCCAGCAGCCCAACGGGACAGGGCAGAGGTGGCTACACCTTC; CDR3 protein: CASSPTGQGRGGYTF
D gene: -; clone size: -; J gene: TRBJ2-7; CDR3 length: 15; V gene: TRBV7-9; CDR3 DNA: TGTGCCAGCAGCCATTTAAGCGGAAGCTCCTACGAGCAGTACTTC; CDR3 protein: CASSHLSGSSYEQYF
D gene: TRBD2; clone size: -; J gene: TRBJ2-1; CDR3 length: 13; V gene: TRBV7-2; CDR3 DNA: TGTGCCAGCAGATTTAGCGGGCTCGGAGAGCAGTTCTTC; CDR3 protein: CASRFSGLGEQFF
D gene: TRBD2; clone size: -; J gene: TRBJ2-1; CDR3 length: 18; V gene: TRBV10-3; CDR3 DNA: TGTGCCATCAGTGAGTCGTATATAGGGCTAGCGGGAGGGAATGAGCAGTTCTTC; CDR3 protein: CAISESYIGLAGGNEQFF
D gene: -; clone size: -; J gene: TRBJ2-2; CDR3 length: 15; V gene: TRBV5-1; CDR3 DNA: TGCGCCAGCAGCCCGGACTCAGCGAACACCGGGGAGCTGTTTTTT; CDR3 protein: CASSPDSANTGELFF
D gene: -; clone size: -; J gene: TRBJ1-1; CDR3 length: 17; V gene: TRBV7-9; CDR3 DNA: TGTGCCAGCAGCTTGGCCACAGGGAGCAATGCGGACACTGAAGCTTTCTTT; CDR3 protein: CASSLATGSNADTEAFF
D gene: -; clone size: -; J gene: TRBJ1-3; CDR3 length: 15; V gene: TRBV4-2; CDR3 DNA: TGTGCCAGCAGTCGGAATAGGGGTTCTGGAAACACCATATATTTT; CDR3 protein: CASSRNRGSGNTIYF
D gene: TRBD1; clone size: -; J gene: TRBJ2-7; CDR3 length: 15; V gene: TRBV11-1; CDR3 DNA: TGTGCCAGCAGCAAGTTGACAGGGTACTCCTACGAGCAGTACTTC; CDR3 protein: CASSKLTGYSYEQYF
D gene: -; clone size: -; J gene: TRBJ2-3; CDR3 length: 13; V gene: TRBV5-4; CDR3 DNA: TGTGCCAGCAGCCGCGGGAGCACAGATACGCAGTATTTT; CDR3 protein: CASSRGSTDTQYF
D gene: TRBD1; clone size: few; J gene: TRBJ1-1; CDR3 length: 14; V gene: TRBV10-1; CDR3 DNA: TGCGCCAGCATCGACAGGGGGCACGACACTGAAGCTTTCTTT; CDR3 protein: CASIDRGHDTEAFF
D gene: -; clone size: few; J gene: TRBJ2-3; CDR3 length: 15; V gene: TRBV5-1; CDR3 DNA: TGCGCCAGCAGCTTGGAAGACTCCCAAACAGATACGCAGTATTTT; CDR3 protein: CASSLEDSQTDTQYF
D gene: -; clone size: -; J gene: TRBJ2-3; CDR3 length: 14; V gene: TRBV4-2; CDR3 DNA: TGTGCCAGCAGACAGGGTCAAAGCACAGATACGCAGTATTTT; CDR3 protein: CASRQGQSTDTQYF
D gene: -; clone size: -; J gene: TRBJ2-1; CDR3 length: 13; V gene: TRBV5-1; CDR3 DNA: TGCGCCAGCAGCTCCCCGAGCACCAATGAGCAGTTCTTC; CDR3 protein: CASSSPSTNEQFF
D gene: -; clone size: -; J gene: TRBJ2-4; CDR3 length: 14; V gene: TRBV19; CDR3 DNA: TGTGCCAGTAGCCCGCGGGTAGCCAAAAACATTCAGTACTTC; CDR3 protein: CASSPRVAKNIQYF
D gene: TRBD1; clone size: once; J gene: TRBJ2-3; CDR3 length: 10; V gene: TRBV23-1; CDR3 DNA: TGCGCCAGCAGTCAACTTGACAGGGAATTT; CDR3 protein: CASSQLDREF
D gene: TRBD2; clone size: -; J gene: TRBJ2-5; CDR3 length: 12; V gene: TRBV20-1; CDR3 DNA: TGCAGTGCTAGTCGGGGGGTGGAGACCCAGTACTTC; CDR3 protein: CSASRGVETQYF
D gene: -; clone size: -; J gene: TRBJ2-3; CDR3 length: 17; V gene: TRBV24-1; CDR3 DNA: TGTGCCACCAGTGATTTGCCCGGTGGCAGCGGAACAGATACGCAGTATTTT; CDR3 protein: CATSDLPGGSGTDTQYF
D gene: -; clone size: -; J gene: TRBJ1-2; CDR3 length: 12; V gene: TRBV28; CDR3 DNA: TGTGCCAGCAGTTACATTAAACATGGCTACACCTTC; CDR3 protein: CASSYIKHGYTF
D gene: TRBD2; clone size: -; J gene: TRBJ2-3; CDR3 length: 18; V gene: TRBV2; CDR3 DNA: TGTGCCAGCAGTGAAAGGGGTGGACTAGCGGATGTCACAGATACGCAGTATTTT; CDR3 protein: CASSERGGLADVTDTQYF
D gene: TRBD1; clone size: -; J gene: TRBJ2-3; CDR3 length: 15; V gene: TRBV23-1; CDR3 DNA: TGCGCCAGCAGTCAACCACAGGGGGCCGCAGATACGCAGTATTTT; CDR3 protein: CASSQPQGAADTQYF
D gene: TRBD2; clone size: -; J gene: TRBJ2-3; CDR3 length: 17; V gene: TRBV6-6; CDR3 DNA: TGTGCCAGCAGCCGAACCTGGGACTACCCTAGCACAGATACGCAGTATTTT; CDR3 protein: CASSRTWDYPSTDTQYF
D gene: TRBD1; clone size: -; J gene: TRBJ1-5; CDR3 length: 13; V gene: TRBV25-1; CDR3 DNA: TGTGCCAGCAGTCAGGGGGGAAATCAGCCCCAGCATTTT; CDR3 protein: CASSQGGNQPQHF
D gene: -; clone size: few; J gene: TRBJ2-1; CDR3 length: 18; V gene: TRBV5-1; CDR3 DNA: TGCGCCAGCAGCCAGACCCTAGCAGGAGAAGGGCTGTCCAATGAGCAGTTCTTC; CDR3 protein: CASSQTLAGEGLSNEQFF
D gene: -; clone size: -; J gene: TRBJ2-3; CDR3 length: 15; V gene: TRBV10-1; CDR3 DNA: TGCGCCAGCAGCCAAAGTAAGGGGGTCACAGATACGCAGTATTTT; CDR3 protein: CASSQSKGVTDTQYF
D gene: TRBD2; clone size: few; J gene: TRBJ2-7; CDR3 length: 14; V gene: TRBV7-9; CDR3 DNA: TGTGCCAGCAGCGTCCTAGCGGACTCCTACGAGCAGTACTTC; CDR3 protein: CASSVLADSYEQYF
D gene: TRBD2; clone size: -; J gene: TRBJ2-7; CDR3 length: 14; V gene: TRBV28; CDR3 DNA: TGTGCCAGCAGTTTCCCTGGGGGGGCCTACGAGCAGTACTTC; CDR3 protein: CASSFPGGAYEQYF
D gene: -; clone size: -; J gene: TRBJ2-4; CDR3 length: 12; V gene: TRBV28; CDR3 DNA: TGTGCCAGCAACCAAGCGTCGGACATTCAGTACTTC; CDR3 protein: CASNQASDIQYF
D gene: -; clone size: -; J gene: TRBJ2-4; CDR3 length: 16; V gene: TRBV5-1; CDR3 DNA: TGCGCCAGCAGCGTTCCGACAGCCTTAGCCAAAAACATTCAGTACTTC; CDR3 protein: CASSVPTALAKNIQYF
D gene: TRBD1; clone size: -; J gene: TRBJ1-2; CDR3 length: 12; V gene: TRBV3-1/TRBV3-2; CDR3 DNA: TGTGCCAGCAGGCGACAGGGGGTTGGCTACACCTTC; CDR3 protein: CASRRQGVGYTF
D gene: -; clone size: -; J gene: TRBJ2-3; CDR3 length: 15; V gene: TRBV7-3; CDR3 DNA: TGTGCCAGCAGCTCCAGGCCACAGGGCACAGATACGCAGTATTTT; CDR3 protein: CASSSRPQGTDTQYF
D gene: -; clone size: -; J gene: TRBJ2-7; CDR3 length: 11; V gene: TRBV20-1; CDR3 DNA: TGCAGTGCTAGTTCTAGCTACGAGCAGTACTTC; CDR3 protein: CSASSSYEQYF
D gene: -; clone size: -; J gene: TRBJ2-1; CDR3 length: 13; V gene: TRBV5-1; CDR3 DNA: TGCGCCAGCAGGTCCGGAGTCCTCTTCAAGCAGTTCTTC; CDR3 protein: CASRSGVLFKQFF
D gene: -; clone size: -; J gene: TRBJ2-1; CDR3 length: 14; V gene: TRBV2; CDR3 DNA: TGTGCCAGCGCCGGCTCCGCCAGGTACAATGAGCAGTTCTTC; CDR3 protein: CASAGSARYNEQFF
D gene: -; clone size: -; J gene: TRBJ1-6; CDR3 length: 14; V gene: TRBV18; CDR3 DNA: TGTGCCAGCTCGCCGAACAGGGCTGATTCACCCCTCCACTTT; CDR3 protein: CASSPNRADSPLHF
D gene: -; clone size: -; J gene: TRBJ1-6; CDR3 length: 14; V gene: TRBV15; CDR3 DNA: TGTGCCACCAGCAGTCACGTCAGAGGTTCACCCCTCCACTTT; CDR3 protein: CATSSHVRGSPLHF
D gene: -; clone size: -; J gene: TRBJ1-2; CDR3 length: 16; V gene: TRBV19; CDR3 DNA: TGTGCCAGTAGTCACTACCCCCAGGGGAATAACTATGGCTACACCTTC; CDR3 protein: CASSHYPQGNNYGYTF
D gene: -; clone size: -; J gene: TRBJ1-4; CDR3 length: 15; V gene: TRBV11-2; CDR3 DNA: TGTGCCAGCAGCTTAGCGGGGGGCTGGAGCGAAAAACTGTTTTTT; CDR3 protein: CASSLAGGWSEKLFF
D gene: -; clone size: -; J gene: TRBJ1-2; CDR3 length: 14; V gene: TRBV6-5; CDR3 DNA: TGTGCCACCCCCAGGGGCCGGGAGGTCTATGGCTACACCTTC; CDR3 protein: CATPRGREVYGYTF